A selection of T cell receptor beta chains follows, all from one sample in a study of cytomegalovirus exposure and HLA in healthy donors. TCRdb's copy holds only in-frame clones and misses some; the assay was immunoSEQ multiplex PCR. The sample shows roughly 93,000 clones, approximately 72% of them seen only once. What was sequenced was PBMCs. The receptors come from a man between 18 and 29 years old in good health and CMV-seropositive. CDR3s include the opening cysteine and the closing phenylalanine or tryptophan. D genes are given only for firm matches. Clone sizes are given selectively: once, few, many, or a class where the clone is expanded.

TRBV19	12	TRBJ2-3	TRBD2	NA	CASSIGGGEWDF	TGTGCCAGTAGTATTGGCGGGGGGGAGTGGGATTTT
TRBV9	14	TRBJ2-2	TRBD2	NA	CASSVAAGGTFLFF	TGTGCCAGCAGCGTAGCCGCGGGGGGGACGTTTCTGTTTTTT
TRBV11-2	17	TRBJ2-2	NA	NA	CASSFLFGTQNTGELFF	TGTGCCAGCAGCTTTCTTTTCGGGACACAGAACACCGGGGAGCTGTTTTTT
TRBV6-1	14	TRBJ1-4	NA	once	CASSIPGGEEKLFF	TGTGCCAGCAGTATACCGGGGGGAGAGGAAAAACTGTTTTTT
TRBV7-9	14	TRBJ2-7	NA	few	CASSFVREPYEQYF	TGTGCCAGCAGCTTCGTCAGGGAACCCTACGAGCAGTACTTC
TRBV5-6	14	TRBJ2-1	NA	NA	CASSKPTIYNEQFF	TGTGCCAGCAGCAAACCGACTATCTACAATGAGCAGTTCTTC
TRBV6-5	14	TRBJ2-1	NA	NA	CASSSYDNYNEQFF	TGTGCCAGCAGTTCCTACGACAATTACAATGAGCAGTTCTTC
TRBV9	13	TRBJ1-2	TRBD1	NA	CASSHGQDYGYTF	TGTGCCAGCAGCCACGGACAGGACTATGGCTACACCTTC
TRBV5-1	16	TRBJ2-7	NA	few	CASSLGTGLLSYEQYF	TGCGCCAGCAGCTTGGGAACAGGGCTCCTTTCCTACGAGCAGTACTTC
TRBV11-2	17	TRBJ2-4	TRBD2	NA	CASSALAGGLTKNIQYF	TGTGCCAGTTCCGCTCTAGCGGGGGGGCTTACCAAAAACATTCAGTACTTC
TRBV5-1	14	TRBJ1-5	NA	NA	CASSEGQGQQPQHF	TGCGCCAGCAGCGAAGGGCAGGGTCAGCAGCCCCAGCATTTT
TRBV27	16	TRBJ2-1	TRBD2	NA	CASSLETRLADNEQFF	TGTGCCAGCAGTTTAGAGACGCGACTAGCGGACAATGAGCAGTTCTTC
TRBV6-6	14	TRBJ1-3	TRBD1	NA	CASRATGAGNTIYF	TGTGCCAGCAGAGCAACAGGGGCTGGAAACACCATATATTTT
TRBV19	15	TRBJ1-6	TRBD1	NA	CASSPRDRVRSPLHF	TGTGCCAGTAGTCCCCGGGACAGGGTGCGGTCACCCCTCCACTTT
TRBV7-9	12	TRBJ2-3	NA	NA	CAVRGSTDTQYF	TGTGCCGTCCGGGGTAGCACAGATACGCAGTATTTT
TRBV27	16	TRBJ2-1	NA	NA	CASSYPPVYSYNEQFF	TGTGCCAGCAGTTATCCCCCGGTCTACTCCTACAATGAGCAGTTCTTC
TRBV28	14	TRBJ1-2	NA	NA	CASSFGQFVRGYTF	TGTGCCAGCAGTTTCGGACAGTTCGTTCGTGGCTACACCTTC
TRBV7-9	15	TRBJ2-1	NA	once	CASSLAWAGRREQFF	TGTGCCAGCAGCTTAGCCTGGGCAGGAAGGAGGGAGCAGTTCTTC
TRBV2	15	TRBJ2-5	TRBD1	NA	CASSRTGAVLETQYF	TGTGCCAGCAGTCGGACAGGGGCTGTCTTGGAGACCCAGTACTTC
TRBV28	16	TRBJ2-2	TRBD1	NA	CASSPWDRANTGELFF	TGTGCCAGCAGTCCATGGGACAGGGCGAACACCGGGGAGCTGTTTTTT
TRBV4-1	15	TRBJ2-7	NA	NA	CASSQEARGNYEQYF	TGCGCCAGCAGCCAAGAGGCCAGGGGAAACTACGAGCAGTACTTC
TRBV19	15	TRBJ1-6	NA	NA	CASRRPGPGNSPLHF	TGTGCCAGTAGACGACCAGGGCCCGGCAATTCACCCCTCCACTTT
TRBV5-8	17	TRBJ2-5	TRBD2	NA	CASSLGLAGGHIETQYF	TGTGCCAGCAGCTTGGGACTAGCGGGGGGCCACATAGAGACCCAGTACTTC
TRBV28	13	TRBJ1-3	NA	few	CASSGESGNTIYF	TGTGCCAGCTCCGGGGAATCTGGAAACACCATATATTTT
TRBV13	14	TRBJ1-6	TRBD1	NA	CASSLRQGNSPLHF	TGTGCCAGCAGCCTACGACAGGGGAATTCACCCCTCCACTTT
TRBV30	15	TRBJ1-5	NA	NA	CAWSVLGERNQPQHF	TGTGCCTGGAGTGTACTTGGGGAGCGCAATCAGCCCCAGCATTTT
TRBV2	14	TRBJ1-2	TRBD1	NA	CASSEGGGVYGYTF	TGTGCCAGCAGTGAAGGAGGGGGCGTCTATGGCTACACCTTC
TRBV7-9	15	TRBJ2-7	NA	NA	CASSLVVDRAYEQYF	TGTGCCAGCAGCTTAGTGGTTGACAGAGCCTACGAGCAGTACTTC
TRBV19	13	TRBJ2-1	NA	NA	CASSIKTGGEQFF	TGTGCCAGTAGTATCAAGACAGGAGGTGAGCAGTTCTTC
TRBV6-6	14	TRBJ1-5	TRBD1	NA	CASSYRGQGQPQHF	TGTGCCAGCAGCTACAGGGGGCAGGGTCAGCCCCAGCATTTT
TRBV7-6	13	TRBJ1-3	NA	NA	CASSQWRGNTIYF	TGTGCCAGCAGCCAGTGGAGGGGAAACACCATATATTTT
TRBV6-6	12	TRBJ2-3	NA	few	CASNGRTDTQYF	TGTGCCAGCAACGGCAGGACAGATACGCAGTATTTT
TRBV7-9	14	TRBJ1-4	TRBD1	few	CASSSGQYDEKLFF	TGTGCCAGCAGCTCGGGACAGTACGATGAAAAACTGTTTTTT
TRBV5-6	14	TRBJ2-7	TRBD2	NA	CASSFWGGVYEQYF	TGTGCCAGCAGCTTTTGGGGGGGGGTCTACGAGCAGTACTTC
TRBV6-5	14	TRBJ2-5	NA	few	CASSYRRPPNTQYF	TGTGCCAGCAGTTACCGGAGACCCCCCAACACCCAGTACTTC
TRBV5-6	15	TRBJ2-2	NA	NA	CASSWLDSNTGELFF	TGTGCCAGCAGCTGGTTGGACAGTAACACCGGGGAGCTGTTTTTT
TRBV11-2	14	TRBJ2-7	NA	NA	CASSNYELRGEQYF	TGTGCCAGCAGTAACTACGAACTACGGGGCGAGCAGTACTTC
TRBV14	16	TRBJ1-6	NA	few	CASSQESIGGDSPLHF	TGTGCCAGCAGCCAAGAATCGATCGGAGGTGATTCACCCCTCCACTTT
TRBV30	14	TRBJ2-3	NA	NA	CASAPGLSTDTQYF	TGTGCCTCTGCCCCAGGACTAAGCACAGATACGCAGTATTTT
TRBV4-1	14	TRBJ2-7	NA	once	CASSPPDSNYEQYF	TGCGCCAGCAGCCCACCCGACAGCAACTACGAGCAGTACTTC
TRBV2	15	TRBJ2-1	TRBD2	NA	CASRSQRGGDNEQFF	TGTGCCAGCAGGTCCCAGCGGGGGGGGGACAATGAGCAGTTCTTC
TRBV6-4	15	TRBJ1-2	TRBD1	NA	CASSDTGTGHLGYTF	TGTGCCAGCAGTGACACCGGGACAGGGCACTTAGGCTACACCTTC
TRBV5-1	14	TRBJ1-6	TRBD1	NA	CATKQGQGASPLHF	TGCGCCACCAAGCAAGGACAGGGCGCTTCACCCCTCCACTTT